This TCR beta chain emerged from a study of lung T cells in sarcoidosis with Löfgren's syndrome. Study overall: Repertoire analyses centered on Löfgren's syndrome patients.

TCRdb itself ran the reads through MiXCR, one entry per CDR3 protein. The sample consists of fewer than 80,000 distinct CDR3 sequences, 20% to 25% of them appearing once. Germline lookup yields CDR1 MDHEN and CDR2 SYDVKM. J gave up 9 bases and V 5 bases, and 4 bases lay outside the gene matches. This CDR3 comprises 12 residues. This clonotype was found a few times. Its antigen is unidentified. Findings and caveats of the study: Sarcoidosis antigen recognition was only suggested, antigen unidentified. Multiple Löfgren's syndrome patients reportedly shared TRAV12-1 and TRBV2 CDR3 motifs.

The V and J genes are TRBV28 and TRBJ1-5; TRBD1 matches at 7 bases. Specimen: CD4+ T cells from PBMCs. This TCR was recovered from a human donor with sarcoidosis (Löfgren's syndrome or another form), or a control subject (not recorded which). DNA of the CDR3: TGTGCCAGCAGTCCCAGGGGGAGGCCCCAGCATTTT. Translation gives CASSPRGRPQHF.